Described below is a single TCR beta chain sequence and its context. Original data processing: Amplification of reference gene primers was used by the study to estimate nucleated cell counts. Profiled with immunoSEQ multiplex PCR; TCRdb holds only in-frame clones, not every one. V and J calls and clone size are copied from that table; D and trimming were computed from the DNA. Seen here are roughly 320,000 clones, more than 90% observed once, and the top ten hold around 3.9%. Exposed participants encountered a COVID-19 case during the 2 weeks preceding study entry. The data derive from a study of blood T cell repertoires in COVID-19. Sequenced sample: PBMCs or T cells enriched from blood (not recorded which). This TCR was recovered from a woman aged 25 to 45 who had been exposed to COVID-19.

This CDR3 is CATSRDTGHVRPQHF. The CDR3 region has the DNA TGTGCCACCAGCAGAGACACCGGACACGTTCGGCCCCAGCATTTT. The rearrangement joins TRBV15 to TRBJ1-5; a weak D match, TRBD1 (5 bases). The germline V gene encodes CDR1 LNHNV and CDR2 YYDKDF (reference sequence). Trimming removed 0 bases from V and 9 bases from J, with 15 bases in between. The CDR3 extends over 15 amino acids.